This T cell receptor (beta chain) was observed in a study of graft-versus-host responses after intestinal transplantation. Across the study: Recipients were given multivisceral, liver-intestinal, or isolated intestinal transplants. Uniformly, recipients were administered anti-thymocyte globulin induction with subsequent tacrolimus and steroids for approximately three years.

On this clone: No antigen is known for it.

CDR3 length: 16 amino acids. V was cut by 4 bases and J by 4 bases, with 17 bases left in between. Germline values: CDR1 SEHNR, CDR2 FQNEAQ (reference sequence). Findings and limits, study-wide: The presence of high graft-versus-host to host-versus-graft clonal ratios in allografts characterized patients with graft-donor T cell macrochimerism.

Generated by immunoSEQ multiplex PCR, the TCRdb table keeps only in-frame clones and is missing some. The sample records 75,000 to 95,000 clones, around 93% being singletons. The sample consisted of unstimulated CD8+ T cells sorted from spleen or lymph node cells, taken before intestinal transplant. The rearrangement joins TRBV7-9 to TRBJ2-1; tentatively, D is TRBD2 (7 bases). The source is a human donor who received an intestinal transplant. The CDR3 nucleotides are TGTGCCAGCAGCTCTCTGGCGGGGGCTAAGTACAATGAGCAGTTCTTC. Translating gives CASSSLAGAKYNEQFF. Full variable domain (missing parts from reference TRBV7-9 and TRBJ2-1): DTGVSQNPRHKITKRGQNVTFRCDPISEHNRLYWYRQTLGQGPEFLTYFQNEAQLEKSRLLSDRFSAERPKGSFSTLEIQRTEQGDSAMYLCASSSLAGAKYNEQFFGPGTRLTVL.